The 10 T cell receptor beta chains given below trace back to one sample, sequenced in a study of shared clonotypes between healthy human individuals (dated by TCRdb to 2018 to 2020). Library prep was done by the immunoSEQ multiplex PCR assay. In TCRdb, the immuneACCESS table is reduced to in-frame sequences with V and J assigned. These tables do not hold every clone; where another copy was compared, an unresolved V gene accounts for under half, and the others remain unexplained. The sample table records 1.4 million or so clones; approximately 98.5% of these occur just once. Together, the top ten hold around 0.38% of the sample. The source material was naive CD4+ T cells sorted from blood. The cell subset or site label of this sample denotes: CD45RA+ positively selected. Source of these receptors: a man aged 25-45 years in good health.

The chain combines TRBV5-1 with TRBJ2-2, with D possibly being TRBD1 (6 bases). The CDR3 spans 19 residues. Trimming removed 4 bases from V and 0 bases from J, with 22 bases in between. The germline V gene has CDR1 SGHRS and CDR2 YFSETQ. CDR3: CASSPGQLPKLSNTGELFF. In DNA form, the CDR3 reads TGCGCCAGCAGCCCCGGACAGCTTCCAAAACTTTCGAACACCGGGGAGCTGTTTTTT.

This clone was detected once. The chain joins TRBV5-4 to TRBJ2-1, with D possibly matching TRBD2 (6 bases). In germline, CDR1 is SGHNT, CDR2 YYREEE (reference sequence). The V gene lost 1 base and the J gene lost 1 base, with 12 bases spanning the gap. The CDR3 has 16 amino acids. In DNA form, the CDR3 reads TGTGCCAGCAGCTTGCGGGACTCCACTTCCTACAATGAGCAGTTCTTC. Translated, it gives CASSLRDSTSYNEQFF.

CDR3: CASSFGTNTGELFF. CDR3 coding DNA: TGTGCCAGCAGCTTCGGCACGAACACCGGGGAGCTGTTTTTT. V is TRBV11-3 and J is TRBJ2-2; no clear D. V was pared by 3 bases and J by 0 bases, with 5 bases between. Germline lookup yields CDR1 SGHNT and CDR2 YENEEA. This CDR3 comprises 14 residues.

The chain employs TRBV18 and TRBJ1-2; unclear D gene. The CDR3 loop spans 14 amino acids. CDR1 and CDR2 (germline): KGHSH, LQKENI. V was shortened by 3 bases and J by 3 bases, with 11 bases between the two germline ends. CDR3 in amino acids: CASSPRHSDYGYTF. For the CDR3, the DNA is TGTGCCAGCTCACCTCGCCACTCTGACTATGGCTACACCTTC.

V usage is TRBV14 and J usage is TRBJ2-1; 8 nucleotides line up with TRBD2. The CDR3 is 18 residues long. V was clipped by 4 bases and J by 4 bases; unmatched bases: 15. CDR1 SGHDN and CDR2 FVKESK come from the germline V gene. The CDR3 here is CASSRALPAGAGYNEQFF. CDR3 in DNA: TGTGCCAGCAGCCGAGCTCTTCCAGCGGGAGCTGGTTACAATGAGCAGTTCTTC.

Written as DNA, the CDR3 is TGTGCCATCAGTGAGTCATTGCAGGCAGCCGGCAATCAGCCCCAGCATTTT. Amino acid sequence: CAISESLQAAGNQPQHF. The rearrangement uses TRBV10-3 and TRBJ1-5; D is unresolved. V was cut by 0 bases and J by 2 bases, with 14 bases left in between. Looked up from germline, CDR1 is ENHRY and CDR2 is SYGVKD. The CDR3 runs to 17 residues.

The V gene is TRBV28, the J gene TRBJ2-1; 9 bases line up with TRBD2. Germline loops: CDR1 MDHEN, CDR2 SYDVKM. The CDR3 covers 16 residues. J gave up 8 bases and V 3 bases, and 11 bases lay outside the gene matches. The CDR3 region is CASSFLSAGGLHEQFF. CDR3 nucleotide sequence: TGTGCCAGCAGTTTCCTATCTGCGGGAGGGCTCCATGAGCAGTTCTTC.

The chain carries TRBV7-9 and TRBJ1-4; 11 nucleotides align to TRBD1. After removal of 5 bases from V and 8 bases from J, the junction contained 4 bases not matched to a gene. The CDR3 is made up of 14 amino acids. Germline lookup yields CDR1 SEHNR and CDR2 FQNEAQ (reference sequence). The CDR3 coding sequence is TGTGCCAGCAGCGAGGACAGGGGGCGAGAAAAACTGTTTTTT. This translates into CASSEDRGREKLFF.

The rearrangement joins TRBV6-5 to TRBJ2-7, with 10 bases aligning to TRBD1. Germline V gives CDR1 MNHEY, CDR2 SVGAGI. V lost 2 bases to trimming and J lost 5 bases; unmatched junction nucleotides: 6. The CDR3 consists of 15 residues. Here the CDR3 DNA reads TGTGCCAGCAGTTACAGTCGGGACAGGGGCAACGAGCAGTACTTC. This encodes CASSYSRDRGNEQYF.

The genes are TRBV18 and TRBJ2-1, with TRBD2 matching 9 bases. Per the germline V gene, CDR1 is KGHSH and CDR2 is LQKENI. V shed 0 bases and J 16 bases; nucleotides not matched to a gene: 7. The CDR3 runs to 13 residues. CDR3 in amino acids: CASSPPETSGTFF. The DNA for the CDR3 is TGTGCCAGCTCACCACCCGAGACTAGCGGTACCTTCTTC.